This entry describes one T cell receptor (beta chain). Its matching antigen is unknown. Repertoires were generated with immunoSEQ multiplex PCR, while TCRdb's copy carries only in-frame clones and drops some. The table lists some 150,000 clones, roughly 88% of them singletons. Trimming took 2 bases from V and 0 from J; bases not matched to a gene: 10. Germline assignment: CDR1 SGHTA and CDR2 FQGNSA. This CDR3 is 19 amino acids long. The data are from a study of T cell responses to AZD1222 COVID-19 vaccine. Findings and limits, study-wide: The donor cohort was predominantly white British with a female majority, and clonal diversity may have been underestimated.

The specimen comprised peripheral blood, sampled 28 days after the second dose of the MenACWY control vaccine. V is TRBV7-2 and J is TRBJ1-5, with 10 bases aligning to TRBD1. The sequence derives from an adult who received the MenACWY meningococcal vaccine as a control. CDR3 loop: CASSLRTGTGEFSNQPQHF. DNA of the CDR3: TGTGCCAGCAGCTTAAGGACCGGGACAGGGGAGTTTAGCAATCAGCCCCAGCATTTT. Complete variable domain (other parts from reference TRBV7-2 and TRBJ1-5): GAGVSQSPSNKVTEKGKDVELRCDPISGHTALYWYRQSLGQGLEFLIYFQGNSAPDKSGLPSDRFSAERTGGSVSTLTIQRTQQEDSAVYLCASSLRTGTGEFSNQPQHFGDGTRLSIL.